The next 14 T cell receptor beta chains were all read from a single sample in a study of blood T cell repertoires in COVID-19 (dated by TCRdb to 2020 to 2022). Libraries came from the immunoSEQ multiplex PCR assay. Drawn from immuneACCESS, this table holds only the in-frame rearrangements with V and J called that TCRdb kept. Clones are partly lost; checked studies trace under half to an unresolved V gene and leave the rest unexplained. Within this sample are around 67,000 clones, with roughly 81% of them counted one time only. The top ten constitute around a tenth of the sample. Sequencing was carried out using peripheral blood. These receptors were taken from a human donor in a cohort sampled during active COVID-19.

The rearrangement joins TRBV28 to TRBJ2-2, with D perhaps TRBD2 (5 bases). The CDR3 has 22 residues. V was pared by 0 bases and J by 0 bases, with 26 bases between. In germline, CDR1 is MDHEN, CDR2 SYDVKM. In DNA, the CDR3 is TGTGCCAGCAGTTTATGGCATGGATATGGGGTCGGTAGCGCCTCGAACACCGGGGAGCTGTTTTTT. Translating it yields CASSLWHGYGVGSASNTGELFF. Using reference TRBV28 and TRBJ2-2 for the parts outside the CDR3, the full variable domain is DVKVTQSSRYLVKRTGEKVFLECVQDMDHENMFWYRQDPGLGLRLIYFSYDVKMKEKGDIPEGYSVSREKKERFSLILESASTNQTSMYLCASSLWHGYGVGSASNTGELFFGEGSRLTVL.

The chain has TRBV7-9 and TRBJ2-7; a possible D gene is TRBD2 (5 bases). V gave up 5 bases and J gave up 0 bases, with 11 bases separating them. This CDR3 contains 14 residues. Germline CDR1 is SEHNR and CDR2 is FQNEAQ (reference sequence). CDR3 region: CASSPLSGSYEQYF. The DNA for the CDR3 is TGTGCCAGCAGCCCCCTCAGCGGCTCCTACGAGCAGTACTTC.

This sequence joins TRBV7-9 and TRBJ2-7; 7 positions agree with TRBD1. Unmatched junction bases numbered 11, after V lost 5 bases and J lost 4 bases. The germline V gene has CDR1 SEHNR and CDR2 FQNEAQ (reference sequence). CDR3 length: 15 amino acids. In DNA form, the CDR3 reads TGTGCCAGCAGCCCCGGACAGGTGGGGATATACGAGCAGTACTTC. Its translation is CASSPGQVGIYEQYF.

The chain couples TRBV7-9 to TRBJ1-5; no definite D call. CDR1 and CDR2 (germline): SEHNR, FQNEAQ (reference sequence). The V and J ends lost 5 bases and 4 bases respectively, with 9 bases between them. The CDR3 is made up of 13 amino acids. Here the CDR3 reads CASSPSGNQPQHF. The DNA of the CDR3 is TGTGCCAGCAGCCCTTCGGGGAATCAGCCCCAGCATTTT. The complete variable domain, with remaining parts taken from reference TRBV7-9 and TRBJ1-5, reads DTGVSQNPRHKITKRGQNVTFRCDPISEHNRLYWYRQTLGQGPEFLTYFQNEAQLEKSRLLSDRFSAERPKGSFSTLEIQRTEQGDSAMYLCASSPSGNQPQHFGDGTRLSIL.

V usage is TRBV11-2 and J usage is TRBJ2-5, with 7 positions matching TRBD2. The V segment lost 3 bases and the J segment 5 bases; nucleotides outside the gene matches: 3. The CDR3 has 13 residues. In germline, CDR1 is SGHAT, CDR2 FQNNGV. The CDR3 DNA sequence: TGTGCCAGCAGCTTTTGGGAGGGGGAGACCCAGTACTTC. The encoded protein is CASSFWEGETQYF.

The sample holds one count of this clone. The CDR3 loop is CASSLRWNEQFF. In DNA form, the CDR3 reads TGTGCCAGCAGCTTACGGTGGAATGAGCAGTTCTTC. The J gene is TRBJ2-1, the V gene TRBV7-2; D uncertain. The CDR3 is 12 residues long. Trimming pared 2 bases from V and 7 bases from J, leaving 6 bases between. Germline V CDR1 and CDR2: SGHTA, FQGNSA.

V and J are TRBV5-4 and TRBJ1-1, with 10 nucleotides matching TRBD1. Germline V gene data show CDR1 as SGHNT and CDR2 as YYREEE (reference sequence). This CDR3 is built from 15 residues. V was clipped by 4 bases and J by 5 bases; unmatched bases: 8. The CDR3 nucleotides read TGTGCCAGCAGCGTTGGGACAGGGGATCTGACTGAAGCTTTCTTT. Protein sequence: CASSVGTGDLTEAFF.

Judged by abundance, this clone is medium-sized. The chain uses TRBV2 and TRBJ1-5, with D unclear. The V and J ends lost 7 bases and 8 bases respectively, with 18 bases between them. The germline CDR1 and CDR2 sequences are SNHLY and FYNNEI. CDR3 length: 14 residues. CDR3 sequence (DNA): TGTGCCAGCAACCTTCGAGGCAACGAGGAGCCCCAGCATTTT. This sequence encodes CASNLRGNEEPQHF. The full variable domain, rest sourced from reference TRBV2 and TRBJ1-5, is EPEVTQTPSHQVTQMGQEVILRCVPISNHLYFYWYRQILGQKVEFLVSFYNNEISEKSEIFDDQFSVERPDGSNFTLKIRSTKLEDSAMYFCASNLRGNEEPQHFGDGTRLSIL.

This sequence joins TRBV6-5 and TRBJ1-1; a weak D match, TRBD1 (5 bases). CDR1 and CDR2 (germline): MNHEY, SVGAGI. The CDR3 totals 14 residues. The V end lost 1 base, the J end lost 3 bases, and 9 bases lay between the germline ends. CDR3 sequence reads: CASSYWGGDTEAFF. CDR3 sequence (DNA): TGTGCCAGCAGTTACTGGGGAGGGGACACTGAAGCTTTCTTT.

The V and J genes are TRBV23-1 and TRBJ1-3; no definite D call. TRBV23-1 is an open reading frame whose function is uncertain. Trimming removed 4 bases from V and 3 bases from J, with 10 bases in between. This CDR3 is 14 amino acids long. Written as DNA, the CDR3 is TGCGCCAGCAGTCGAAAGCTCTATGGAAACACCATATATTTT. It yields the protein CASSRKLYGNTIYF.

V gene TRBV5-4 combines with J gene TRBJ2-1; TRBD2 might be the D (5 bases). Germline V CDR1 and CDR2: SGHNT, YYREEE (reference sequence). The CDR3 consists of 16 residues. V gave up 1 base and J gave up 0 bases, with 11 bases separating them. The DNA of the CDR3 is TGTGCCAGCAGCTTGACTAGTCTAAGCTCCTACAATGAGCAGTTCTTC. Protein sequence: CASSLTSLSSYNEQFF. Based on the CDR3 plus reference TRBV5-4 and TRBJ2-1, the full variable domain is ETGVTQSPTHLIKTRGQQVTLRCSSQSGHNTVSWYQQALGQGPQFIFQYYREEENGRGNFPPRFSGLQFPNYSSELNVNALELDDSALYLCASSLTSLSSYNEQFFGPGTRLTVL.

CDR3 protein: CASSPAGWSGAFF. CDR3 bases: TGTGCCAGCAGCCCGGCGGGGTGGAGTGGAGCTTTCTTT. The rearrangement uses TRBV6-5 and TRBJ1-1; D unresolved. Germline loops: CDR1 MNHEY, CDR2 SVGAGI. The CDR3 has 13 amino acids. V shed 6 bases and J shed 10 bases, with 18 bases lying between them.

The chain links TRBV3-1 (or the pseudogene TRBV3-2) to TRBJ2-7; 7 bases fit TRBD1. The junction had 9 bases not matched to a gene; V was cut back by 3 bases and J by 1 base. This CDR3 comprises 16 residues. Germline V lookup: CDR1 LGHDT, CDR2 YNNKEL (reference sequence). The CDR3 region is CASSHGRWTGSYEQYF. CDR3 DNA: TGTGCCAGCAGCCATGGGCGGTGGACAGGATCCTACGAGCAGTACTTC.

This chain joins TRBV5-1 and TRBJ2-7; TRBD1 matches 8 bases. The length of the CDR3 is 11 residues. The germline gives CDR1 SGHRS, CDR2 YFSETQ. After removal of 7 bases from V and 6 bases from J, the junction contained 3 bases not matched to a gene. The CDR3 sequence: CASRQGIEQYF. In DNA form, the CDR3 reads TGCGCCAGCCGACAGGGGATCGAGCAGTACTTC.